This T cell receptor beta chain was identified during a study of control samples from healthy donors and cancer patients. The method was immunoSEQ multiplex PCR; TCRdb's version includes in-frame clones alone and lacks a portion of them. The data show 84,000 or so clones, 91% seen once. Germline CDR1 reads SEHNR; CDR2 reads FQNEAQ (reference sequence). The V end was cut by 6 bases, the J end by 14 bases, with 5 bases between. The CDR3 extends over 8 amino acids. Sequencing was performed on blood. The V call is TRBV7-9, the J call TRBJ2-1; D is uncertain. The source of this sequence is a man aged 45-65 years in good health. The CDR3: CASSTEFF. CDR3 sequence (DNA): TGTGCCAGCAGTACAGAGTTCTTC.